This TCR beta chain was captured by sequencing in a study of post-analysis software for immune sequencing data. For the study at large: The disease courses spanned relapsing-remitting, secondary progressive and progressive-relapsing forms of multiple sclerosis.

General study results and limits: A significant reduction in normalized Chao1 diversity was observed in multiple sclerosis patients versus controls. Comparison of patients with controls showed about 5 TRBV segments more frequent in patients, TRBV5-6, TRBV5-1 and TRBV20-1 among them.

Tagging with unique molecular identifiers was a feature of the TCR beta cDNA libraries. With about 0.9 to 11 million T cells as the source, roughly 0.5 million cDNA molecules resulted. TCRdb passed the PCR reads through MiXCR, listing each CDR3 protein once. The data hold around 260,000 distinct CDR3 sequences, with 36% observed a single time. In this sample, this clonotype turned up a few times. Its antigen is currently unknown. This may be a read error, as it is one base from a much larger clone. With 8 bases clipped from V and 6 bases from J, the junction kept 5 bases outside the gene matches. The CDR3 runs to 13 residues. CDR1 SQVTM and CDR2 ANQGSEA come from the germline V gene.

The receptor was isolated from a girl aged 10 to 17 with multiple sclerosis. The chain is built from TRBV29-1 and TRBJ2-1; 12 bases are shared with TRBD1. Sequences were obtained from blood. The CDR3 region is CSFGDRGRNEQFF. The CDR3 DNA reads TGCAGCTTCGGGGACAGGGGGCGCAATGAGCAGTTCTTC.